This T cell receptor beta chain was sequenced for a study of T cells in Graves' hyperthyroidism and ophthalmopathy. Study as a whole: Peripheral blood samples were taken at initial diagnosis, prior to any treatment. Overall study findings and caveats: Ophthalmopathy and stable hyperthyroidism were separated by a 13 V-J model. Most clonotypes expanded in the thyroid (above 0.001) were also present in blood.

A word on this clonotype: Its antigen is unknown. A much bigger clone sits one base away, suggesting this may be a read error.

Patients were aged 18 to 65, had disease duration under 2 months, and had newly diagnosed hyperthyroidism. TCR beta CDR3 sequences were amplified from RNA transcripts. The HTBI primer set drove a first-round RT-PCR of the TCR CDR3. TCRdb re-analysed the multiplex PCR reads in MiXCR, keeping a single row per CDR3 protein. This table holds a few hundred thousand distinct CDR3 sequences, approximately 14% found once. CDR3 length equals 14 residues. CDR1 MNHNS and CDR2 SASEGT come from the germline V gene. The receptor comes from a woman aged 18-29 years with Graves' hyperthyroidism that later progressed to Graves' ophthalmopathy. The chain carries TRBV6-1 and TRBJ2-2, with D possibly being TRBD1 (5 bases). The source material was blood. The CDR3 DNA reads as TGTGCCAGCAGAACAGGTTTGAACATCGGGGAGCTGTTTTTT. Amino acids: CASRTGLNIGELFF.